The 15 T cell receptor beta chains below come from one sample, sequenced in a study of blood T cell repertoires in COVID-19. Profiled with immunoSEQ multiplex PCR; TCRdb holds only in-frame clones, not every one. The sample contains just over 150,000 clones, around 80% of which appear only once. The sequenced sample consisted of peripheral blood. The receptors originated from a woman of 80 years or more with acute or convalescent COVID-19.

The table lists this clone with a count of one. This CDR3 is CASSQWVGGGTGELFF. DNA for the CDR3: TGCGCCAGCAGCCAATGGGTGGGAGGAGGCACCGGGGAGCTGTTTTTT. The chain joins TRBV4-1 to TRBJ2-2, with D possibly being TRBD2 (6 bases). Germline lookup yields CDR1 MGHRA and CDR2 YSYEKL. The germline V and J ends were trimmed by 2 bases and 4 bases, with 14 bases remaining between them. The length of the CDR3 is 16 residues.

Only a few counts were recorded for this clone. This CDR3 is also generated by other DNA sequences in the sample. This chain's CDR3 is CASSWGQGRSNYGYTF. The CDR3 DNA sequence: TGCGCCAGCAGCTGGGGACAGGGGCGATCTAACTATGGCTACACCTTC. The chain is built from TRBV5-1 and TRBJ1-2, with TRBD1 identical over 10 bases. This CDR3 contains 16 residues. Germline V gives CDR1 SGHRS, CDR2 YFSETQ. Germline trimming cut 3 bases from V and 0 bases from J; bases unmatched to any gene: 5.

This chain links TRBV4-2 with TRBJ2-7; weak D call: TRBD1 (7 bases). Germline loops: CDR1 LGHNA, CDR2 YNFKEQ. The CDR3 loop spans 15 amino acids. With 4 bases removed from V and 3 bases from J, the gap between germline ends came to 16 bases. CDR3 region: CASSPGGRRDYEQYF. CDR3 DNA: TGTGCCAGCAGCCCAGGGGGTCGGAGGGACTACGAGCAGTACTTC.

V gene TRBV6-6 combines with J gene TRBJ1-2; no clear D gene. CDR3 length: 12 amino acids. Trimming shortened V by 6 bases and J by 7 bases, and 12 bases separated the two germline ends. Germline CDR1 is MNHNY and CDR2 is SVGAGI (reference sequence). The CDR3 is CASSPTTGGYTF. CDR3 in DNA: TGTGCCAGCAGCCCCACCACGGGTGGCTACACCTTC.

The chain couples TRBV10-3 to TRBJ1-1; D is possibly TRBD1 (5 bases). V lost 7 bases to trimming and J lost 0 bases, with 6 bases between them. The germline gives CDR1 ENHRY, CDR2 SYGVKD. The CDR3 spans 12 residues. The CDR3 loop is CAIKGLNTEAFF. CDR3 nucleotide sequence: TGTGCCATCAAGGGGTTGAACACTGAAGCTTTCTTT.

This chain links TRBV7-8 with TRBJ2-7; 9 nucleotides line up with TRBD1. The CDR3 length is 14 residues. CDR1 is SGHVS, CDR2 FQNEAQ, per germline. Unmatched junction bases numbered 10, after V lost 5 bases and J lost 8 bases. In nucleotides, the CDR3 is TGTGCCAGCAGCCTGGGACAGGGAGATCGGCAGCAGTACTTC. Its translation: CASSLGQGDRQQYF.

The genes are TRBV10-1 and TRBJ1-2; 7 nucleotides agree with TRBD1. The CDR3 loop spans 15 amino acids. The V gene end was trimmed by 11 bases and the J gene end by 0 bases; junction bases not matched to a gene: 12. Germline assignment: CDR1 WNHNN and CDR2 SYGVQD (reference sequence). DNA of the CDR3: TGCGCCGCCTCGGGACAGAGGACTACTAACTATGGCTACACCTTC. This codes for CAASGQRTTNYGYTF.

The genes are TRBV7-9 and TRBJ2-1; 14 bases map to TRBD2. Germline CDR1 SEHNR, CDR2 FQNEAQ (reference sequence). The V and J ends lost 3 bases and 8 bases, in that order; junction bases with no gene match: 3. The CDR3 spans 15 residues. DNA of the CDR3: TGTGCCAGCAGCTTCGGACTAGCGGGAGGAGATGAGCAGTTCTTC. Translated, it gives CASSFGLAGGDEQFF.

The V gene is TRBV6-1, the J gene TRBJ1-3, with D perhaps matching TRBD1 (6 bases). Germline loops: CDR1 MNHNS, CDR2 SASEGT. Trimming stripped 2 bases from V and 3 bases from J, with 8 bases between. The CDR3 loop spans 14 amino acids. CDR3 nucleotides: TGTGCCAGCAGTGAACAGGACAGTGGAAACACCATATATTTT. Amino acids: CASSEQDSGNTIYF.

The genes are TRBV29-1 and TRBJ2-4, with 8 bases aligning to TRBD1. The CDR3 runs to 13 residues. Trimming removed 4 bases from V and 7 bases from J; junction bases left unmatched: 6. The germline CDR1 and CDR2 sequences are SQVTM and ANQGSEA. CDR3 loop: CSVGVRGLNIQYF. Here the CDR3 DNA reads TGCAGCGTTGGAGTCAGGGGGCTTAACATTCAGTACTTC.

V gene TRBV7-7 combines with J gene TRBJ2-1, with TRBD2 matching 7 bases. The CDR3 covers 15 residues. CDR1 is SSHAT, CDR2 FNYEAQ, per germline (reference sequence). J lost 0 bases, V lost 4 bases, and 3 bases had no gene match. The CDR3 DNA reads TGTGCCAGCAGCTCGGGACTATTCTCCTACAATGAGCAGTTCTTC. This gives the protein CASSSGLFSYNEQFF.

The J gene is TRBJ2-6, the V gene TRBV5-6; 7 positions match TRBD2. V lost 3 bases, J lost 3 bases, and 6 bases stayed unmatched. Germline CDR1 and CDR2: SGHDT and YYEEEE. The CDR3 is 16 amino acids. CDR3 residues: CASSSSGGYGANVLTF. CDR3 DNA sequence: TGTGCCAGCAGCTCCTCGGGGGGTTATGGGGCCAACGTCCTGACTTTC.

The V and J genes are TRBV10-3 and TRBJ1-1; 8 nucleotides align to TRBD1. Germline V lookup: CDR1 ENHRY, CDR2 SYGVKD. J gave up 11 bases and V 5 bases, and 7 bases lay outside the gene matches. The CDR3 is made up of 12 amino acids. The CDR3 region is CAISYRGEDAFF. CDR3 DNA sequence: TGTGCCATCAGTTACAGGGGGGAGGACGCTTTCTTT.

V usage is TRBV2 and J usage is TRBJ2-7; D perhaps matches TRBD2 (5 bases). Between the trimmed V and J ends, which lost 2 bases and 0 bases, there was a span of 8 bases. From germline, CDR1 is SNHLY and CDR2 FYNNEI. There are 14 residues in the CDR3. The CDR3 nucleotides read TGTGCCAGCAGTGAATTCGGGGACTCCTACGAGCAGTACTTC. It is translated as CASSEFGDSYEQYF.

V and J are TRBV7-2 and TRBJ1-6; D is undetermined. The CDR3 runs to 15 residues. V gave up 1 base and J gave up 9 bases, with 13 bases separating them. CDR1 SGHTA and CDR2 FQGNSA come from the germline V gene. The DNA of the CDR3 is TGTGCCAGCAGCTTAGGAAGTGACCAGCGTTCACCCCTCCACTTT. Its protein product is CASSLGSDQRSPLHF.